These 21 T cell receptor beta chains originate from one sample sequenced in a study of T cells in Graves' hyperthyroidism and ophthalmopathy. The TCR beta CDR3 regions underwent amplification using RNA transcripts as the source. The primer set for the first-round RT-PCR of the TCR CDR3 was HTBI. Each CDR3 protein is one row after TCRdb ran MiXCR on the multiplex PCR reads. The sample lists roughly 380,000 distinct CDR3 sequences, roughly an eighth occurring once. Sequenced: blood. These receptors were taken from a woman aged 18-29 years with Graves' hyperthyroidism.

The chain carries TRBV13 and TRBJ1-4; the D is unclear. The germline V and J ends were trimmed by 5 bases and 5 bases, with 18 bases remaining between them. The CDR3 covers 16 residues. Germline V gene lookup returns CDR1 PRHDT and CDR2 FYEKMQ (reference sequence). This CDR3 is CASSPKAVGLNEKLFF. CDR3 bases: TGTGCCAGCAGCCCAAAAGCGGTTGGACTGAATGAAAAACTGTTTTTT.

Ten or more counts support this clonotype. The V and J genes are TRBV20-1 and TRBJ2-3; 10 bases align to TRBD2. Per germline, CDR1 DFQATT and CDR2 SNEGSKA (reference sequence). Trimming cost V 3 bases and J 3 bases; bases outside gene matches: 6. The CDR3 spans 15 residues. DNA of the CDR3: TGCAGTGCTAGTACCGGGACTAGCGTGACAGATACGCAGTATTTT. Its protein product is CSASTGTSVTDTQYF.

This clonotype was seen many times. The genes are TRBV28 and TRBJ1-4, with unresolved D. The CDR3 sequence is 16 residues long. The germline CDR1 and CDR2 sequences are MDHEN and SYDVKM. The V and J ends lost 2 bases and 0 bases respectively, with 10 bases between them. CDR3 DNA: TGTGCCAGCAGTTTACCCCTTGGGGCAACTAATGAAAAACTGTTTTTT. The encoded protein is CASSLPLGATNEKLFF. Complete variable domain (other parts from reference TRBV28 and TRBJ1-4): DVKVTQSSRYLVKRTGEKVFLECVQDMDHENMFWYRQDPGLGLRLIYFSYDVKMKEKGDIPEGYSVSREKKERFSLILESASTNQTSMYLCASSLPLGATNEKLFFGSGTQLSVL.

This clonotype was detected ten times or more. V and J are TRBV10-1 and TRBJ2-1; D is undetermined. V was shortened by 0 bases and J by 1 base, with 19 bases between the two germline ends. CDR1 is WNHNN and CDR2 is SYGVQD in the germline V gene (reference sequence). The CDR3 is 19 residues long. The CDR3 sequence is CASSESGLQAFSSYNEQFF. In DNA form, the CDR3 reads TGCGCCAGCAGTGAGTCCGGGCTCCAGGCCTTTTCTTCCTACAATGAGCAGTTCTTC.

This clonotype was counted many times. The V call is TRBV27, the J call TRBJ2-3, with 13 bases matching TRBD2. The CDR3 totals 23 residues. V lost 0 bases, J lost 1 base, and 19 bases stayed unmatched. CDR1 and CDR2 from the germline V gene are MNHEY and SMNVEV (reference sequence). CDR3 amino acids: CASSLSWDRGLPTSGRGTDTQYF. CDR3 DNA: TGTGCCAGCAGTTTATCCTGGGACAGGGGTCTTCCTACTAGCGGGAGGGGCACAGATACGCAGTATTTT.

This clonotype came up many times. The rearrangement joins TRBV28 to TRBJ2-7; D may be TRBD2 (5 bases). Germline lookup yields CDR1 MDHEN and CDR2 SYDVKM. This CDR3 is 13 amino acids long. Trimming shortened V by 4 bases and J by 2 bases, and 9 bases separated the two germline ends. CDR3 bases: TGTGCCAGCAGTTCACCCGGGACCTACGAGCAGTACTTC. It translates to CASSSPGTYEQYF.

The table lists this clonotype with a few counts. This chain joins TRBV27 and TRBJ2-6; D gene uncertain. This CDR3 comprises 15 residues. V lost 0 bases to trimming and J lost 4 bases, with 7 bases between them. Looked up from germline, CDR1 is MNHEY and CDR2 is SMNVEV (reference sequence). CDR3 coding DNA: TGTGCCAGCAGTTTATCGATGGGCGGGGCCAACGTCCTGACTTTC. It is translated as CASSLSMGGANVLTF.

This clonotype has ten or more counts. The chain recombines TRBV15 with TRBJ1-5; 9 bases are shared with TRBD1. The CDR3 totals 15 residues. Germline V gene data show CDR1 as LNHNV and CDR2 as YYDKDF (reference sequence). Trimming cost V 0 bases and J 7 bases; bases outside gene matches: 4. The CDR3 DNA reads as TGTGCCACCAGCAGAGATCGGACAGGGGTCCAGCCCCAGCATTTT. This gives the protein CATSRDRTGVQPQHF.

This chain uses TRBV7-9 with TRBJ2-5, with 7 positions matching TRBD1. The J segment lost 5 bases and the V segment lost 10 bases, leaving 10 bases of the junction unmatched. Germline V gene lookup returns CDR1 SEHNR and CDR2 FQNEAQ (reference sequence). This CDR3 spans 13 amino acids. CDR3 coding DNA: TGTGCCACCCGACAGGGTTTGTCGGAGACCCAGTACTTC. Translation gives CATRQGLSETQYF.

This clonotype was observed many times. The V and J genes are TRBV28 and TRBJ1-2; D not certain. This CDR3 spans 15 amino acids. The V gene lost 4 bases and the J gene lost 0 bases, with 12 bases spanning the gap. From germline, CDR1 is MDHEN and CDR2 SYDVKM. The CDR3 reads CASSSLIGSNYGYTF. As DNA, the CDR3 is TGTGCCAGCAGTTCCCTGATAGGCTCTAACTATGGCTACACCTTC.

This clonotype was counted at least ten times. The chain uses TRBV5-6 and TRBJ2-1; D unclear. The CDR3 length is 13 residues. V lost 0 bases and J lost 4, with 5 bases in between. CDR1 and CDR2 from the germline V gene are SGHDT and YYEEEE. The CDR3 reads CASSLDSYNEQFF. CDR3 in DNA: TGTGCCAGCAGCTTGGACTCTTACAATGAGCAGTTCTTC.

This clonotype was seen repeatedly, ten times or more. The rearrangement links TRBV7-3 to TRBJ2-2; TRBD1 aligns across 7 bases. J was trimmed by 1 base and V by 4 bases; bases with no gene match: 6. CDR1 SGHTA and CDR2 FQGTGA come from the germline V gene. This CDR3 has 16 amino acids. The CDR3 bases are TGTGCCAGCAGCTGGTCAGGGGGTTTGAACACCGGGGAGCTGTTTTTT. Amino acids: CASSWSGGLNTGELFF.

This clonotype was recorded a few times. The V and J genes are TRBV6-1 and TRBJ1-5; TRBD1 matches 8 bases. The CDR3 is 15 residues long. V was clipped by 4 bases and J by 6 bases; unmatched bases: 8. The germline gives CDR1 MNHNS, CDR2 SASEGT. In DNA form, the CDR3 reads TGTGCCAGCAGTGGCGGACAGGGACTGGGTCAGCCCCAGCATTTT. Protein: CASSGGQGLGQPQHF.

This clonotype was detected ten times or more. The chain couples TRBV6-2 or TRBV6-3 to TRBJ2-1; D is uncertain. This CDR3 has 14 residues. Looked up from germline, CDR1 is MNHEY and CDR2 is SVGEGT. Trimming removed 2 bases at V and 4 bases at J, with 9 bases between. DNA of the CDR3: TGTGCCAGCAGTTACGTTGAGCAATACAATGAGCAGTTCTTC. Protein product: CASSYVEQYNEQFF.

This clonotype appeared many times. V gene TRBV19 combines with J gene TRBJ2-7; D unclear. Germline CDR1 is LNHDA and CDR2 is SQIVND (reference sequence). This CDR3 contains 14 residues. The ends were cut back, 4 bases at V and 0 bases at J, with 10 bases in the middle. The CDR3 DNA reads as TGTGCCAGTAGTAGGACGGTTAGCTCCTACGAGCAGTACTTC. Amino acid sequence: CASSRTVSSYEQYF.

This clonotype was observed many times. The chain uses TRBV18 and TRBJ2-7, with D maybe TRBD1 (7 bases). Trimming took 5 bases from V and 2 from J, leaving 13 bases between them. The CDR3 is made up of 14 amino acids. The V gene's germline CDR1 is KGHSH and CDR2 LQKENI. The CDR3 reads CASSSAGQPYEQYF. The CDR3 bases are TGTGCCAGCTCATCGGCGGGACAGCCCTACGAGCAGTACTTC.

As to this clonotype: This clone may be a read error of a much larger clone one base away. The genes are TRBV6-5 and TRBJ1-2; no clear D gene. Germline assignment: CDR1 MNHEY and CDR2 SVGAGI. This CDR3 comprises 15 residues. CDR3 loop: CASSFRNDPYYDYTF. The CDR3 nucleotides are TGTGCCAGCAGTTTCAGGAACGATCCCTACTATGACTACACCTTC.

This clonotype was observed many times. V usage is TRBV11-2 and J usage is TRBJ2-1, with TRBD2 matching 10 bases. The CDR3 is 15 amino acids. Germline trimming cut 5 bases from V and 5 bases from J; bases unmatched to any gene: 6. Germline-derived CDR1 and CDR2 are SGHAT and FQNNGV. CDR3 nucleotide sequence: TGTGCCAGCAGCCCACCGGGACTAGCGAACAATGAGCAGTTCTTC. The encoded protein is CASSPPGLANNEQFF.

In regard to this clonotype: This clone may be a read error of a much larger clone one base away. The chain employs TRBV20-1 and TRBJ1-1, with D maybe TRBD1 (5 bases). This CDR3 region has 15 residues. Germline values: CDR1 DFQATT, CDR2 SNEGSKA (reference sequence). DNA for the CDR3: TGCGGTGCTAGCGGGCAGGGCTTGGGTAGCACTGAAGCTTTCTTT. It encodes CGASGQGLGSTEAFF.

V usage is TRBV7-2 and J usage is TRBJ2-1; 9 bases are shared with TRBD1. Per the germline V gene, CDR1 is SGHTA and CDR2 is FQGNSA. With V trimmed by 6 bases and J by 5 bases, 8 bases remained unmatched. The length of the CDR3 is 15 residues. This CDR3 reads CASSSDRGTNNEQFF. The CDR3 nucleotides read TGTGCCAGCAGTTCGGACAGGGGAACCAACAATGAGCAGTTCTTC.

This clonotype came up a few times. The chain uses TRBV20-1 and TRBJ2-7, with 7 nucleotides matching TRBD1. CDR1 DFQATT and CDR2 SNEGSKA come from the germline V gene (reference sequence). This CDR3 contains 14 residues. After removal of 7 bases from V and 6 bases from J, the junction contained 15 bases not matched to a gene. CDR3 sequence (DNA): TGCAGTGTTTTAAGACAGGGCCTGTTTTCCGAGCAGTACTTC. Its protein product is CSVLRQGLFSEQYF.